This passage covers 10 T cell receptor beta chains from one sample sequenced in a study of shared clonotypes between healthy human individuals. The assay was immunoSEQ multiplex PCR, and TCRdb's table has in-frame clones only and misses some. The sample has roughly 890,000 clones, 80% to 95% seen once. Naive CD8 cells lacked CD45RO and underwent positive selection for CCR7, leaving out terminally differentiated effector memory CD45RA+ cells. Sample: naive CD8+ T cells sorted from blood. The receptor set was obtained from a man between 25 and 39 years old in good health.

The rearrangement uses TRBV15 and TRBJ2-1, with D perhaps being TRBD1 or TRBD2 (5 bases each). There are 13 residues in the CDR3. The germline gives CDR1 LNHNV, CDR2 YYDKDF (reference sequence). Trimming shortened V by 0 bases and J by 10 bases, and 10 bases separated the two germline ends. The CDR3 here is CATSRDSRDEQFF. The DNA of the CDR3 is TGTGCCACCAGCAGAGACTCCCGGGACGAGCAGTTCTTC.

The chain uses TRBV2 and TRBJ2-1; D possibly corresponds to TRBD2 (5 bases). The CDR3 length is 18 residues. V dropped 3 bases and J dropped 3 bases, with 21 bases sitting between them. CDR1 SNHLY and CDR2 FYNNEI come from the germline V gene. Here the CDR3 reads CASSDSPQAEPGYNEQFF. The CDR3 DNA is TGTGCCAGCAGTGATTCTCCCCAAGCGGAACCTGGCTACAATGAGCAGTTCTTC.

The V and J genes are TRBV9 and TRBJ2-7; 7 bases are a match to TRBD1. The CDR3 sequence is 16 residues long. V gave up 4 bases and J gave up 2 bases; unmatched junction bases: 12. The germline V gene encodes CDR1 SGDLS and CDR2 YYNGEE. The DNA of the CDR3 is TGTGCCAGCAGCCCTCATGACAGGGTCGAACCCTACGAGCAGTACTTC. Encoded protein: CASSPHDRVEPYEQYF.

The CDR3 protein is CASSLVGVGYEQYF. The DNA of the CDR3 is TGTGCCAGCAGCTTAGTGGGGGTTGGATACGAGCAGTACTTC. The chain joins TRBV7-2 to TRBJ2-7; TRBD1 or TRBD2 may be the D gene (5 bases each). This CDR3 has 14 residues. Trimming cost V 1 base and J 4 bases, with 11 bases left between them. CDR1 and CDR2 (germline): SGHTA, FQGNSA.

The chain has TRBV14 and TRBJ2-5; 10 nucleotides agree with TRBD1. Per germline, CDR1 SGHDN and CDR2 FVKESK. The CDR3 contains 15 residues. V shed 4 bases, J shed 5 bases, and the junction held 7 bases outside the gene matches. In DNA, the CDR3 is TGTGCCAGCAGCCCCTGGGACAGGGGTAGGGAGACCCAGTACTTC. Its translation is CASSPWDRGRETQYF.

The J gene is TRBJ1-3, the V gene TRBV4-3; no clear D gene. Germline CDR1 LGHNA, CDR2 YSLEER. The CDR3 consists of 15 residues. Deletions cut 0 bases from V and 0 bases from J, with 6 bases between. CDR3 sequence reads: CASSQDSSSGNTIYF. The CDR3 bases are TGCGCCAGCAGCCAAGATTCCAGCTCTGGAAACACCATATATTTT.

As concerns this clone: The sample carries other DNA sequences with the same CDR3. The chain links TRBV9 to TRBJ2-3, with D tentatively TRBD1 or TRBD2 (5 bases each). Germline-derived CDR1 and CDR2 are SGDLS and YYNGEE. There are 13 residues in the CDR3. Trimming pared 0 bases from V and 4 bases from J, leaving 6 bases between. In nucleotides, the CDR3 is TGTGCCAGCAGCGTAGGGGGGTCAGATACGCAGTATTTT. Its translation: CASSVGGSDTQYF.

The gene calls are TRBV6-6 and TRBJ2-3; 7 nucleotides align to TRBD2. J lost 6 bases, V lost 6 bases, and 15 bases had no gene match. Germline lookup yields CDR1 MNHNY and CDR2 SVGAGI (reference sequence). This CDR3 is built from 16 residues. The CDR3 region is CASSTAERTRGDTQYF. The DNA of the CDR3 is TGTGCCAGCAGCACGGCCGAGCGGACGCGGGGGGATACGCAGTATTTT.

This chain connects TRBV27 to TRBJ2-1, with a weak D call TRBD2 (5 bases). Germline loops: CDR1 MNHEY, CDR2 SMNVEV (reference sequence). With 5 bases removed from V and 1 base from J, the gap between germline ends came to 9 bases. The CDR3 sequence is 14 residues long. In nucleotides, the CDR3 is TGTGCCAGCAGTACGGGGAAATCCTACAATGAGCAGTTCTTC. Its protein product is CASSTGKSYNEQFF.

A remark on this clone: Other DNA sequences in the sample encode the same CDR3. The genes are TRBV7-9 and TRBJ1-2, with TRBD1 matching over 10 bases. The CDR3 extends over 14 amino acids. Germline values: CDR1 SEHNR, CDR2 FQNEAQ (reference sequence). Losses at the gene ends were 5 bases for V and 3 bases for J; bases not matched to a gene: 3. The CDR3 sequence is CASSPTGGDYGYTF. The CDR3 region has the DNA TGTGCCAGCAGCCCGACAGGGGGCGACTATGGCTACACCTTC.